This T cell receptor (beta chain) was profiled in a study of beta chain features in type 1 diabetes. As to this clone: Its antigen is unidentified.

Regarding the study as a whole: cDNA sequencing could over-represent cells with high TCR expression.

The J segment lost 5 bases and the V segment lost 5 bases, leaving 6 bases of the junction unmatched. CDR1 and CDR2 from the germline V gene are MNHNY and SVGAGI (reference sequence). The length of the CDR3 is 13 residues. cDNA synthesis used the whole RNA isolate, giving expressed TCRB sequences. Profiled with immunoSEQ multiplex PCR; TCRdb holds only in-frame clones, not every one. The sample includes about 400,000 clones, around 13% of them seen just once. Sequencing was performed on naive CD4+ T cells from blood. The source of this sequence is a man aged 18 to 29 in good health. The gene calls are TRBV6-6 and TRBJ2-7; TRBD1 matches at 7 bases. Here the CDR3 DNA reads TGTGCCAGCAGTCGAGACAGGGTCCACGAGCAGTACTTC. This encodes CASSRDRVHEQYF.